This T cell receptor beta chain was sequenced for a study of monozygotic twins with inflammatory bowel disease. Every TCR library drew on 3,500 to 4,000 ng of total RNA. TCRdb reanalyzed the 5' RACE reads, giving one entry per CDR3 protein sequence and no DNA. This table holds 300,000 to 400,000 distinct CDR3 sequences. Someone took a 2.5 ml blood sample from each of the donors. Comments on this clonotype: The antigen is not known.

Whole-study findings and limits: Compared with healthy twins, IBD patients shared fewer clonotypes with others, especially with disease activity. The authors found no support for a single strong IBD-associated signal or clonotype.

What was sequenced was blood. The clonotype originates from a human donor with ulcerative colitis or Crohn's disease, or a healthy co-twin of an affected twin (not recorded which).

The CDR3 protein is CASRRMGGYEQYF. The chain links TRBV27 to TRBJ2-7; TCRdb's D call of TRBD1 is untestable without DNA. The CDR3 is 13 residues long. Germline CDR1 reads MNHEY; CDR2 reads SMNVEV (reference sequence).